The rows below give T cell receptor beta chains drawn from one sample of a study of shared clonotypes between healthy human individuals. Method: immunoSEQ multiplex PCR; TCRdb's copy keeps in-frame clones and lacks some. The sample includes fewer than 400,000 clones, approximately 74% of them seen just once. Sequenced input: memory CD4+ T cells sorted from blood. All receptors derive from a young man in good health. Both conserved end residues are part of each CDR3. The D gene is left open where the match is weak. Rows may omit the clone size; those that give it use once, few, many or a size class.

len | d_gene | abundance | j_gene | v_gene | CDR3aa | CDR3nt
14 | TRBD1 | few | TRBJ1-1 | TRBV4-1 | CASSQGQGNTEAFF | TGCGCCAGCAGCCAGGGACAGGGGAACACTGAAGCTTTCTTT
14 | TRBD2 | . | TRBJ2-5 | TRBV14 | CASSRPSGRETQYF | TGTGCCAGCAGCCGCCCTAGCGGGAGGGAGACCCAGTACTTC
14 | TRBD2 | . | TRBJ2-3 | TRBV13 | CASRSSSGTDTQYF | TGTGCCAGCAGATCTTCTAGCGGGACAGATACGCAGTATTTT
14 | TRBD2 | once | TRBJ2-3 | TRBV19 | CASTPRELADTQYF | TGTGCCAGTACCCCGCGGGAGTTGGCAGATACGCAGTATTTT
17 | TRBD2 | . | TRBJ2-1 | TRBV5-1 | CASSLFGSGSFGNEQFF | TGCGCCAGCAGCTTGTTTGGGAGCGGGAGTTTCGGGAATGAGCAGTTCTTC
12 | . | . | TRBJ2-5 | TRBV19 | CASSLRGGAQYF | TGTGCCAGTAGCCTCCGCGGAGGGGCCCAGTACTTC
13 | TRBD2 | . | TRBJ2-5 | TRBV6-5 | CASKGRVAETQYF | TGTGCCAGCAAGGGGAGGGTAGCAGAGACCCAGTACTTC
15 | TRBD2 | . | TRBJ2-7 | TRBV14 | CASSLPTSARYEQYF | TGTGCCAGCAGCCTACCCACTAGCGCACGCTACGAGCAGTACTTC
13 | . | . | TRBJ2-7 | TRBV4-3 | CASSRGQTYEQYF | TGCGCCAGCAGCCGTGGACAGACCTACGAGCAGTACTTC
14 | TRBD2 | . | TRBJ2-5 | TRBV7-9 | CASSLGLAGETQYF | TGTGCCAGCAGCTTAGGGCTAGCGGGAGAGACCCAGTACTTC
14 | . | medium-sized | TRBJ1-2 | TRBV28 | CAHGVGVTNYGYTF | TGTGCCCACGGCGTCGGAGTGACTAACTATGGCTACACCTTC
15 | TRBD1 | few | TRBJ2-7 | TRBV4-2 | CASSQGQGREDEQYF | TGTGCCAGCAGCCAGGGACAGGGAAGGGAGGACGAGCAGTACTTC
15 | . | . | TRBJ2-7 | TRBV5-6 | CASSSLQRISYEQYF | TGTGCCAGCAGCTCACTCCAGCGGATCTCCTACGAGCAGTACTTC
14 | . | . | TRBJ2-7 | TRBV6-6 | CASTWDGEAYEQYF | TGTGCCAGCACCTGGGACGGGGAGGCCTACGAGCAGTACTTC
14 | . | . | TRBJ1-6 | TRBV5-6 | CASSLGRENSPLHF | TGTGCCAGCAGCTTGGGTCGGGAGAATTCACCCCTCCACTTT
17 | . | . | TRBJ2-7 | TRBV7-9 | CASSLVLGLGRRNEQYF | TGTGCCAGCAGCTTAGTCCTAGGTCTGGGCAGGCGAAATGAGCAGTACTTC
12 | . | . | TRBJ1-2 | TRBV6-1 | CASSERGYGYTF | TGTGCCAGCAGTGAACGGGGGTATGGCTACACCTTC
17 | TRBD1 | . | TRBJ1-3 | TRBV7-6 | CASSPMGGQSSGNTIYF | TGTGCCAGCAGCCCCATGGGGGGACAGAGCTCTGGAAACACCATATATTTT
15 | . | many | TRBJ2-5 | TRBV18 | CASSPAKGLGETQYF | TGTGCCAGCTCACCGGCGAAGGGGCTAGGGGAGACCCAGTACTTC
16 | TRBD1 | . | TRBJ2-1 | TRBV5-1 | CASSLASRQGYNEQFF | TGCGCCAGCAGCTTGGCCTCGAGACAGGGGTACAATGAGCAGTTCTTC
12 | . | . | TRBJ2-1 | TRBV10-2 | CASSPPYNEQFF | TGCGCCAGCAGCCCCCCCTACAATGAGCAGTTCTTC
15 | TRBD1 | once | TRBJ1-5 | TRBV7-2 | CASSFRQGASQPQHF | TGTGCCAGCAGCTTTCGTCAGGGGGCGAGTCAGCCCCAGCATTTT
16 | . | . | TRBJ2-7 | TRBV18 | CASSLTPGPVAGEQYF | TGTGCCAGCTCACTAACTCCGGGACCGGTAGCCGGGGAGCAGTACTTC
17 | TRBD2 | once | TRBJ2-1 | TRBV25-1 | CASSDAKREGSYNEQFF | TGTGCCAGCAGTGACGCTAAACGGGAGGGCTCCTACAATGAGCAGTTCTTC
15 | TRBD2 | . | TRBJ2-7 | TRBV23-1 | CASSRVTSGDYEQYF | TGCGCCAGCAGTCGAGTGACTAGCGGGGATTACGAGCAGTACTTC
14 | . | few | TRBJ1-1 | TRBV5-6 | CASSLVPTGTEAFF | TGTGCCAGCAGCTTGGTACCCACTGGCACTGAAGCTTTCTTT
14 | . | . | TRBJ2-5 | TRBV15 | CATRRVGAQETQYF | TGTGCCACAAGGAGGGTGGGGGCTCAAGAGACCCAGTACTTC
15 | . | few | TRBJ2-3 | TRBV27 | CASSLTPSGTDTQYF | TGTGCCAGCAGTTTAACTCCGTCAGGCACAGATACGCAGTATTTT
16 | . | . | TRBJ2-2 | TRBV19 | CASSPSRDRYTGELFF | TGTGCCAGTAGTCCCAGTAGGGATCGGTACACCGGGGAGCTGTTTTTT
15 | TRBD1 | . | TRBJ2-1 | TRBV5-4 | CASSWWTGAYNEQFF | TGTGCCAGCAGCTGGTGGACAGGAGCCTACAATGAGCAGTTCTTC
15 | TRBD2 | . | TRBJ2-1 | TRBV19 | CASSIQIAGWYEQFF | TGTGCCAGTAGTATACAAATAGCGGGATGGTATGAGCAGTTCTTC
15 | TRBD2 | few | TRBJ2-1 | TRBV29-1 | CSVVGLAENYNEQFF | TGCAGCGTTGTGGGACTAGCGGAAAACTACAATGAGCAGTTCTTC
13 | TRBD1 | . | TRBJ1-2 | TRBV27 | CASSFRQGGGYTF | TGTGCCAGCAGTTTTAGACAGGGCGGTGGCTACACCTTC
15 | . | . | TRBJ1-2 | TRBV6-5 | CASRAPGFQNYGYTF | TGTGCCAGCAGGGCCCCAGGGTTTCAGAACTATGGCTACACCTTC
15 | TRBD2 | . | TRBJ2-7 | TRBV5-1 | CASSLGLAGVAEQYF | TGCGCCAGCAGCTTGGGACTAGCGGGAGTCGCCGAGCAGTACTTC
14 | . | . | TRBJ2-7 | TRBV7-2 | CASSLGLISYEQYF | TGTGCCAGCAGCTTAGGTCTGATATCCTACGAGCAGTACTTC
16 | TRBD2 | . | TRBJ2-5 | TRBV25-1 | CASSGRTSGLQETQYF | TGTGCCAGCAGTGGTCGGACTAGCGGGTTACAAGAGACCCAGTACTTC
14 | . | . | TRBJ1-4 | TRBV6-5 | CASKVAGASEKLFF | TGTGCCAGCAAGGTAGCGGGTGCTAGTGAAAAACTGTTTTTT
13 | . | . | TRBJ1-1 | TRBV28 | CASSSGLDGGAFF | TGTGCCAGCAGTTCAGGCCTAGATGGTGGGGCTTTCTTT
15 | TRBD1 | many | TRBJ1-3 | TRBV27 | CASSAATGPGNTIYF | TGTGCCAGCAGCGCCGCGACAGGGCCTGGAAACACCATATATTTT
13 | . | few | TRBJ1-5 | TRBV29-1 | CSVESREGQPQHF | TGCAGCGTTGAAAGCCGAGAAGGGCAGCCCCAGCATTTT
18 | TRBD2 | . | TRBJ2-7 | TRBV29-1 | CSVYGPIRTSGTYYEQYF | TGCAGCGTTTATGGGCCTATCCGGACTAGCGGAACTTACTACGAGCAGTACTTC
14 | TRBD1 | . | TRBJ2-1 | TRBV4-3 | CASSQDWTGGKEFF | TGCGCCAGCAGCCAAGACTGGACAGGGGGCAAGGAGTTCTTC
14 | TRBD1 | once | TRBJ2-7 | TRBV6-1 | CASSERDRVGEQYF | TGTGCCAGCAGTGAACGGGACAGGGTAGGAGAGCAGTACTTC
16 | . | . | TRBJ2-3 | TRBV7-9 | CASTRAGSNPTDTQYF | TGTGCCAGCACCCGGGCCGGGTCCAACCCCACAGATACGCAGTATTTT
15 | . | many | TRBJ1-2 | TRBV9 | CASSTGVGLGYGYTF | TGTGCCAGCAGCACCGGGGTGGGCCTCGGCTATGGCTACACCTTC
10 | . | few | TRBJ1-1 | TRBV5-1 | CASGNTEAFF | TGCGCCAGTGGGAATACTGAAGCTTTCTTT